What follows is one T cell receptor beta chain and its context. Its binding antigen is unknown. At one end, the junction sequence differs from germline, possibly due to a read error. The library was prepared using multiplex PCR. TCRdb shows the sequencer as Illumina HiSeq 2500. TCRbeta libraries were constructed through three rounds of nested PCR with primers (Table S4) according to protocols adapted from ARM-PCR. Before sequencing, PCR products of 200-500 bp were excised from the gel and purified with the QIAquick gel extraction kit. The study's processing was this. Reads were cleaned using Trimmomatic, were merged into complete CDR3 sequences using FLASH, and were assigned to V(D)J germline segments using MiTCR. Clonal diversity was computed as the inverse Simpson's index with VDJtools. Productive reads were defined as in-frame sequences without a premature stop codon. The public reads were reanalyzed by TCRdb: fastp trimming at Q25, MiXCR alignment, in-frame beta chains only. Records with the same CDR3 protein are collapsed into one entry carrying the most frequent genes and DNA. These V and J calls rely on TCRdb rather than the paper's analysis. The sample table contains 60,000 or so distinct CDR3 sequences; only one count was recorded for around 61% of them. Roughly a third of the sample is held by the ten biggest clonotypes.

The source of the sample is a study of tumor and adjacent non-tumor tissue in lung cancer (dated by TCRdb to the late 2010s). Regarding the research as a whole: Of the cohort, 12 patients had adenocarcinoma, 2 had squamous cell carcinoma and 1 had small cell lung cancer. A few dozen paired specimens, one tumor and one normal lung sample per patient, were profiled by TCRbeta CDR3 sequencing. The study compared bulk TCRbeta repertoires between lung tumor tissue and matched distant non-tumor lung tissue from over twelve lung cancer patients. Sequencing produced 100 million to 150 million productive TCRbeta reads in total, an average of approximately 4 million reads per sample. The 15 enrolled patients, of whom 10 were men and 5 were women, were aged about 31 to 80 years and were diagnosed with TNM stage I to III disease. The full study reports these points: Neither the sequencing platform nor unique molecular identifiers are mentioned in the methods. TCR diversity was significantly higher in younger patients, and greater tumor TCR diversity was associated with shorter overall survival and shorter disease-free survival. Tumor tissue showed significantly higher TCR diversity (inverse Simpson) than normal lung tissue, at 431.37 vs 166.20 (P = 0.0075, Mann-Whitney U test). Only approximately 14 patients were included in the cohort, and the need for larger samples and more detailed clinical data was noted by the authors. The top 100 clones made up a significantly larger cumulative share of the repertoire in normal lung than in tumor tissue. Because peripheral blood was not sequenced, blood TCRbeta repertoires in the lung cancer patients of the study were not examined.

RNA was isolated from bulk, unsorted tissue, and RNA quality was assessed with a NanoDrop ND-1000 and an Agilent 2100. Normal lung samples were distant non-tumor tissue taken more than 3 cm from the tumor edge. Donors were newly diagnosed lung cancer patients admitted for thoracic surgery in China between August and November 2014, without prior chemotherapy. The study excluded patients who had received radiotherapy or chemotherapy before or who had another cancer at the same time. Surgical tissue pieces of 1-2 cm3 were preserved in RNAlater solution and stored at -80 °C until use. The CDR1 and CDR2 encoded by the germline V gene are SQVTM and ANQGSEA. CDR3 length: 15 amino acids, cysteine to phenylalanine. Just CDR3 DNA is preserved here, 45 bases in frame from base 1.

What was sequenced was distant non-tumor lung tissue. The source is a man between 65 and 85 years old with non-small cell lung cancer. Here the chain combines TRBV29-1 and TRBJ2-7, with TRBD2 matching 12 junction bases. The CDR3 has the sequence CNVDGLAGSMYVRYF. In nucleotides, the sequence is TGCAACGTTGACGGACTAGCGGGAAGTATGTACGTGCGGTACTTC.